These 8 T cell receptor beta chains were sequenced from one sample in a study of cytomegalovirus exposure and HLA in healthy donors. A multiplex PCR was run with 60 Vbeta primers and 13 Jbeta primers. Repertoires were generated with immunoSEQ multiplex PCR, while TCRdb's copy carries only in-frame clones and drops some. Altogether about 100,000 clones are present, about 80% being singletons, with the ten largest covering about 0.69%. The specimen was PBMCs. All receptors come from a woman aged 55-70 years in good health and CMV-seronegative.

The chain couples TRBV2 to TRBJ1-4; D unresolved. This CDR3 contains 13 residues. The germline V and J ends were trimmed by 6 bases and 7 bases, with 12 bases remaining between them. From germline, CDR1 is SNHLY and CDR2 FYNNEI. The CDR3 here is CASSGKRGEKLFF. The CDR3 bases are TGTGCCAGCAGCGGGAAGAGAGGTGAAAAACTGTTTTTT.

The J gene is TRBJ2-5, the V gene TRBV5-8, with 11 bases lining up with TRBD1. J gave up 4 bases and V 3 bases, and 5 bases lay outside the gene matches. There are 15 residues in the CDR3. Germline values: CDR1 SGHTS, CDR2 YDEGEE. CDR3: CASSWLGTGGETQYF. The CDR3 DNA reads as TGTGCCAGCAGCTGGCTGGGGACAGGGGGAGAGACCCAGTACTTC.

The sample holds one count of this clone. The chain has TRBV15 and TRBJ1-1, with D perhaps TRBD1 (6 bases). V dropped 7 bases and J dropped 2 bases, with 14 bases sitting between them. Germline V gives CDR1 LNHNV, CDR2 YYDKDF (reference sequence). The CDR3 is made up of 14 amino acids. CDR3 region: CATTMQGSNTEAFF. The CDR3 coding sequence is TGTGCCACCACCATGCAGGGGTCTAACACTGAAGCTTTCTTT.

The chain links TRBV7-2 to TRBJ2-2; 9 bases are shared with TRBD2. The length of the CDR3 is 15 residues. V shed 6 bases, J shed 3 bases, and the junction held 5 bases outside the gene matches. The germline gives CDR1 SGHTA, CDR2 FQGNSA. CDR3 DNA: TGTGCCAGCAGGCAGGTAGCGGGAGACACCGGGGAGCTGTTTTTT. This encodes CASRQVAGDTGELFF. Full variable domain (remainder filled in from reference TRBV7-2 and TRBJ2-2): GAGVSQSPSNKVTEKGKDVELRCDPISGHTALYWYRQSLGQGLEFLIYFQGNSAPDKSGLPSDRFSAERTGGSVSTLTIQRTQQEDSAVYLCASRQVAGDTGELFFGEGSRLTVL.

The chain carries TRBV30 and TRBJ1-4, with 7 bases that match TRBD1. This CDR3 has 15 amino acids. Per germline, CDR1 GTSNPN and CDR2 SVGIG (reference sequence). The V and J ends lost 2 bases and 6 bases, in that order; junction bases with no gene match: 9. The CDR3: CAWSLKQGTYEKLFF. Written as DNA, the CDR3 is TGTGCCTGGAGTCTAAAACAGGGGACCTATGAAAAACTGTTTTTT.

V is TRBV28 and J is TRBJ2-5; 9 bases line up with TRBD2. Germline V lookup: CDR1 MDHEN, CDR2 SYDVKM. The CDR3 length is 14 residues. The junction had 5 bases not matched to a gene; V was cut back by 5 bases and J by 4 bases. The CDR3 nucleotides read TGTGCCAGCAGTGGTAGCGGGAGAGGAGAGACCCAGTACTTC. Amino acids: CASSGSGRGETQYF.

The V and J genes are TRBV18 and TRBJ1-4; D gene ambiguous. The CDR3 has 14 amino acids. Germline-derived CDR1 and CDR2 are KGHSH and LQKENI. Trimming stripped 3 bases from V and 8 bases from J, with 13 bases between. The CDR3, as DNA: TGTGCCAGCTCACCCCGGGATCCAGACGAAAAACTGTTTTTT. Translated: CASSPRDPDEKLFF.

This chain links TRBV5-1 with TRBJ1-4; 8 bases are a match to TRBD1. This CDR3 has 13 residues. CDR1 is SGHRS, CDR2 YFSETQ, per germline. V shed 4 bases and J 7 bases; nucleotides not matched to a gene: 3. CDR3 DNA: TGCGCCAGCAGCCAAGGACAGGGTGAAAAACTGTTTTTT. This codes for CASSQGQGEKLFF.